Below, 24 T cell receptor beta chains from the same sample are listed, as sequenced in a study of cytomegalovirus exposure and HLA in healthy donors. In the PCR, 60 Vbeta and 13 Jbeta primers were used. Clones were sequenced by immunoSEQ multiplex PCR, and TCRdb holds only the in-frame ones, with some missing. The data hold around 150,000 clones, with approximately 80% observed a single time. The sequenced sample consisted of PBMCs. The receptor source for this set is a man aged 25 to 45 in good health and CMV-seropositive.

The chain couples TRBV5-1 to TRBJ2-3; D might be TRBD2 (5 bases). CDR1 SGHRS and CDR2 YFSETQ come from the germline V gene. The CDR3 loop spans 16 amino acids. Trimming left V 3 bases short and J 4 bases short, with 18 bases between. The CDR3 loop is CASSYGWRLEADTQYF. CDR3 sequence (DNA): TGCGCCAGCAGCTACGGGTGGCGACTGGAGGCAGATACGCAGTATTTT.

The V gene is TRBV7-2, the J gene TRBJ1-5; D remains unclear. CDR3 length equals 15 residues. V lost 5 bases to trimming and J lost 0 bases, with 11 bases between them. Germline V gives CDR1 SGHTA, CDR2 FQGNSA. The CDR3 sequence is CASSVDSNSNQPQHF. CDR3 sequence (DNA): TGTGCCAGCAGCGTGGACTCGAATAGCAATCAGCCCCAGCATTTT. Full variable domain (rest looked up from reference TRBV7-2 and TRBJ1-5): GAGVSQSPSNKVTEKGKDVELRCDPISGHTALYWYRQSLGQGLEFLIYFQGNSAPDKSGLPSDRFSAERTGGSVSTLTIQRTQQEDSAVYLCASSVDSNSNQPQHFGDGTRLSIL.

The CDR3 sequence: CASSLVASGSPYEQYF. CDR3 DNA: TGTGCCAGCAGCTTAGTCGCTAGCGGGAGTCCCTACGAGCAGTACTTC. The J gene is TRBJ2-7, the V gene TRBV7-2, with 10 bases that match TRBD2. This CDR3 is built from 16 residues. The junction had 5 bases not matched to a gene; V was cut back by 1 base and J by 2 bases. From germline, CDR1 is SGHTA and CDR2 FQGNSA. Variable domain in full (rest from reference TRBV7-2 and TRBJ2-7): GAGVSQSPSNKVTEKGKDVELRCDPISGHTALYWYRQSLGQGLEFLIYFQGNSAPDKSGLPSDRFSAERTGGSVSTLTIQRTQQEDSAVYLCASSLVASGSPYEQYFGPGTRLTVT.

The V call is TRBV19, the J call TRBJ2-5; perhaps TRBD2 as D (5 bases). Germline assignment: CDR1 LNHDA and CDR2 SQIVND (reference sequence). V was trimmed by 3 bases and J by 1 base, leaving 6 bases between them. The CDR3 is 13 amino acids. The CDR3 coding sequence is TGTGCCAGTAGTATGCGGGCCCAAGAGACCCAGTACTTC. Translation: CASSMRAQETQYF.

The V and J genes are TRBV6-1 and TRBJ2-3, with a tentative D call TRBD2 (5 bases). Trimming cost V 4 bases and J 2 bases, with 13 bases left between them. This CDR3 has 15 amino acids. Germline V gene sequence: CDR1 MNHNS, CDR2 SASEGT. The CDR3: CASSGSGKNTDTQYF. DNA for the CDR3: TGTGCCAGCAGTGGGTCCGGGAAAAACACAGATACGCAGTATTTT.

This clone occurred a few times. The sample has other DNA sequences that encode this CDR3 too. The chain is built from TRBV27 and TRBJ2-7, with D perhaps TRBD2 (5 bases). Trimming cost V 6 bases and J 0 bases, with 15 bases left between them. This CDR3 is built from 15 residues. CDR1 is MNHEY and CDR2 is SMNVEV in the germline V gene (reference sequence). The CDR3 sequence: CASRGTSGSSYEQYF. CDR3 DNA sequence: TGTGCCAGCAGGGGAACCTCGGGGAGCTCCTACGAGCAGTACTTC.

CDR3 sequence reads: CASTRGNTDTQYF. The CDR3 nucleotides are TGTGCCAGTACCCGGGGTAACACAGATACGCAGTATTTT. The rearrangement joins TRBV19 to TRBJ2-3, with D tentatively TRBD2 (5 bases). The CDR3 covers 13 residues. V gave up 7 bases and J gave up 2 bases, with 10 bases separating them. Per the germline V gene, CDR1 is LNHDA and CDR2 is SQIVND (reference sequence).

V gene TRBV19 combines with J gene TRBJ2-7; no reliable D call. The V gene's germline CDR1 is LNHDA and CDR2 SQIVND (reference sequence). The CDR3 spans 11 residues. V gave up 10 bases and J gave up 3 bases, with 10 bases separating them. The CDR3 DNA follows: TGTGCCACCGGAGACGGCTACGAGCAGTACTTC. Residues: CATGDGYEQYF.

The rearrangement uses TRBV27 and TRBJ1-2; D is possibly TRBD1 (6 bases). The CDR3 consists of 13 residues. Per the germline V gene, CDR1 is MNHEY and CDR2 is SMNVEV (reference sequence). Trimming took 5 bases from V and 5 from J, leaving 12 bases between them. CDR3 sequence: CASSHTGIYGYTF. The CDR3 region has the DNA TGTGCCAGCAGTCATACAGGGATATATGGCTACACCTTC.

This clone was recorded once. The V and J genes are TRBV2 and TRBJ1-2, with 8 bases identical to TRBD1. CDR1 SNHLY and CDR2 FYNNEI come from the germline V gene. The V and J ends lost 6 bases and 8 bases, in that order; junction bases with no gene match: 14. The CDR3 runs 15 residues. The CDR3 is CASSEDRAEVRGYTF. The CDR3 DNA is TGTGCCAGCAGCGAGGACAGGGCGGAGGTTCGGGGCTACACCTTC.

CDR3 residues: CASSYRREAEQFF. As DNA, the CDR3 is TGTGCCAGCAGTTACAGGAGGGAGGCTGAGCAGTTCTTC. This chain links TRBV6-5 with TRBJ2-1; D might be TRBD2 (6 bases). V gave up 2 bases and J gave up 9 bases, with 11 bases separating them. CDR1 is MNHEY, CDR2 SVGAGI, per germline. The CDR3 totals 13 residues.

Written as DNA, the CDR3 is TGTGCCAGCAGCTTGCGACAGGGCTACGAGCAGTACTTC. Translation: CASSLRQGYEQYF. V and J are TRBV7-9 and TRBJ2-7; 7 bases fit TRBD1. V dropped 3 bases and J dropped 3; count of bases not matched to a gene: 2. Per the germline V gene, CDR1 is SEHNR and CDR2 is FQNEAQ (reference sequence). The CDR3 contains 13 residues.

CDR3 residues: CASSFEGDTQYF. CDR3 sequence (DNA): TGTGCCAGCAGCTTCGAGGGAGATACGCAGTATTTT. This chain joins TRBV9 and TRBJ2-3; weak D call: TRBD2 (5 bases). Trimming stripped 4 bases from V and 5 bases from J, with 8 bases between. The CDR3 consists of 12 residues. Per germline, CDR1 SGDLS and CDR2 YYNGEE.

The CDR3 DNA reads as TGTGCCAGCAGCTTATTAAGACAGGGGTTAGGAAACACCATATATTTT. Translation: CASSLLRQGLGNTIYF. The chain carries TRBV12-1 and TRBJ1-3; TRBD1, the table's D call, lacks a check against the DNA. TRBV12-1 is a pseudogene locus. This CDR3 contains 16 residues.

CDR3 sequence reads: CATSRPGQAYEQYF. The DNA for the CDR3 is TGTGCCACCAGCAGACCGGGACAAGCCTACGAGCAGTACTTC. This chain uses TRBV15 with TRBJ2-7; weak D call: TRBD1 (6 bases). CDR1 is LNHNV, CDR2 YYDKDF, per germline (reference sequence). Trimming stripped 2 bases from V and 2 bases from J, with 10 bases between. The CDR3 covers 14 residues.

The rearrangement joins TRBV9 to TRBJ1-3; 7 nucleotides match TRBD1. Germline V CDR1 and CDR2: SGDLS, YYNGEE. Trimming removed 0 bases from V and 1 base from J; junction bases left unmatched: 4. The CDR3 consists of 16 residues. This chain's CDR3 is CASSVEHRGSGNTIYF. The CDR3 nucleotides are TGTGCCAGCAGCGTAGAGCACAGGGGATCTGGAAACACCATATATTTT. The whole variable domain, remainder taken from reference TRBV9 and TRBJ1-3, is DSGVTQTPKHLITATGQRVTLRCSPRSGDLSVYWYQQSLDQGLQFLIQYYNGEERAKGNILERFSAQQFPDLHSELNLSSLELGDSALYFCASSVEHRGSGNTIYFGEGSWLTVV.

The chain joins TRBV2 to TRBJ2-3; 7 nucleotides line up with TRBD2. Unmatched junction bases numbered 15, after V lost 8 bases and J lost 1 base. The CDR3 loop spans 17 amino acids. Germline V gives CDR1 SNHLY, CDR2 FYNNEI. The CDR3 coding sequence is TGTGCCAGCGTTCGGGTTAGCGGGTTGAAGGGCACAGATACGCAGTATTTT. This translates into CASVRVSGLKGTDTQYF.

The rearrangement uses TRBV5-1 and TRBJ2-7; TRBD1 agrees at 7 bases. Germline V lookup: CDR1 SGHRS, CDR2 YFSETQ. CDR3 size: 13 residues. After removal of 5 bases from V and 2 bases from J, the junction contained 4 bases not matched to a gene. The CDR3 protein is CASREGQAYEQYF. CDR3 DNA sequence: TGCGCCAGCAGAGAAGGACAGGCCTACGAGCAGTACTTC.

This chain joins TRBV10-1 and TRBJ2-7, with D perhaps matching TRBD2 (5 bases). This CDR3 region has 15 residues. V gave up 3 bases and J gave up 5 bases, with 17 bases separating them. CDR1 is WNHNN, CDR2 SYGVQD, per germline (reference sequence). CDR3 residues: CASSESGGRGNEQYF. CDR3 nucleotides: TGCGCCAGCAGTGAAAGCGGTGGCCGAGGGAACGAGCAGTACTTC.

This chain uses TRBV18 with TRBJ2-5, with TRBD1 matching 10 bases. CDR1 and CDR2 from the germline V gene are KGHSH and LQKENI. The CDR3 has 15 residues. With 3 bases clipped from V and 1 base from J, the junction kept 2 bases outside the gene matches. Here the CDR3 reads CASSPGQGLQETQYF. In DNA, the CDR3 is TGTGCCAGCTCACCGGGACAGGGGCTCCAAGAGACCCAGTACTTC.

The genes are TRBV9 and TRBJ1-1; D is possibly TRBD1 (5 bases). Germline V gene sequence: CDR1 SGDLS, CDR2 YYNGEE. CDR3 size: 16 residues. Trimming removed 4 bases from V and 2 bases from J, with 18 bases in between. CDR3 DNA: TGTGCCAGCAGCCGACTTAACCAGGGAGGCAACACTGAAGCTTTCTTT. It encodes CASSRLNQGGNTEAFF.

The chain uses TRBV28 and TRBJ1-5; 7 bases are shared with TRBD1. After removal of 5 bases from V and 5 bases from J, the junction contained 9 bases not matched to a gene. The CDR3 consists of 15 residues. CDR1 MDHEN and CDR2 SYDVKM come from the germline V gene. CDR3 sequence reads: CASSILDREDQPQHF. CDR3 bases: TGTGCCAGCAGTATCCTTGACAGGGAAGATCAGCCCCAGCATTTT.

The rearrangement joins TRBV18 to TRBJ1-1; 9 bases fit TRBD1. J gave up 8 bases and V 4 bases, and 23 bases lay outside the gene matches. The CDR3 extends over 19 amino acids. The germline V gene encodes CDR1 KGHSH and CDR2 LQKENI. The CDR3 sequence: CASSLTGTGSLWGFGEAFF. The CDR3 nucleotides are TGTGCCAGCTCACTTACCGGGACAGGGTCTTTATGGGGTTTTGGAGAAGCTTTCTTT.

The chain couples TRBV21-1 to TRBJ2-6; TRBD2, the table's D call, lacks a check against the DNA. TRBV21-1 is given as a pseudogene. The CDR3 runs 19 residues. The CDR3 DNA reads as TGTGCCAGCCACCCGACCCGTCGGAGGGAATCCTCTGGGGCCAACGTCCTGACTTTC. As protein: CASHPTRRRESSGANVLTF.